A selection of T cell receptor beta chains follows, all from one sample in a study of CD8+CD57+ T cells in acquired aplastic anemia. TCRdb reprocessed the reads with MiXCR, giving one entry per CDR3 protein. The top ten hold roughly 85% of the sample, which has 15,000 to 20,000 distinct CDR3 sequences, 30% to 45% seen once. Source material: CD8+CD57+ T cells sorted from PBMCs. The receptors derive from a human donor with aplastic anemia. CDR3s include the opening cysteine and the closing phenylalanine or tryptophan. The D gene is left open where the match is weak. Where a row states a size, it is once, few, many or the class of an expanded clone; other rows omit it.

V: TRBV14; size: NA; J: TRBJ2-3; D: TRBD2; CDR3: CASRSTSGGATDTQYF; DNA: TGTGCCAGCAGGTCGACTAGCGGGGGGGCGACAGATACGCAGTATTTT
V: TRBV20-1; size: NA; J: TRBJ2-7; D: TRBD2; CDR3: CSARGLAGVREQYF; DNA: TGCAGTGCTAGAGGACTAGCGGGAGTTCGCGAGCAGTACTTC
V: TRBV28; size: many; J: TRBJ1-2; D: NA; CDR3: CASSLREQSNYGYTF; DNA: TGTGCCAGCAGTTTAAGGGAACAGTCTAACTATGGCTACACCTTC
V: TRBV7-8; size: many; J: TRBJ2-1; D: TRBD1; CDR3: CASSLSGTGVLDEQFF; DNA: TGTGCCAGCAGCTTAAGTGGGACAGGGGTCTTAGATGAGCAGTTCTTC
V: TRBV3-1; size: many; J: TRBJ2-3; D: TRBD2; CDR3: CASSQTSGGGDTQYF; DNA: TGTGCCAGCAGCCAGACTAGCGGGGGGGGCGATACGCAGTATTTT
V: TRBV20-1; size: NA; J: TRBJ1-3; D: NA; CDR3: CSASSRIPGNTIYF; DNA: TGCAGTGCGTCTAGTAGGATCCCTGGAAACACCATATATTTT
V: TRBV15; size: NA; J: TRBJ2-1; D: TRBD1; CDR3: CATSSLTTGGGLSNEQFF; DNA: TGTGCCACCAGCAGCTTAACGACAGGGGGGGGCCTTAGCAATGAGCAGTTCTTC
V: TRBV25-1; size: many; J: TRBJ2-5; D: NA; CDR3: CASSERGGGETQYF; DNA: TGTGCCAGCAGTGAGAGAGGTGGGGGAGAGACCCAGTACTTC
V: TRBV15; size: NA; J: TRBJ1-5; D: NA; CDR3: CATSRVPGGNQPQHF; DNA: TGTGCCACCAGCAGAGTGCCGGGGGGAAATCAGCCCCAGCATTTT
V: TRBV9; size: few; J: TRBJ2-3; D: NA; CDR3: CASSLDGFSTDTQYF; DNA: TGTGCCAGCAGCCTCGACGGGTTTAGCACAGATACGCAGTATTTT
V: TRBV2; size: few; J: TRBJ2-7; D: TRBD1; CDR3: CASSIGQGSSYEQYF; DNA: TGTGCCAGCAGTATAGGACAGGGCAGCTCCTACGAGCAGTACTTC
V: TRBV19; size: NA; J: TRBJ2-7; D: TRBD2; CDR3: CASSSGGSLSFEQYF; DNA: TGTGCCAGTAGTTCGGGCGGGAGCTTGTCGTTCGAGCAGTACTTC
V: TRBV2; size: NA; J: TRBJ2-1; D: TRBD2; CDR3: CASSEVGLAGGHEQFF; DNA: TGTGCCAGCAGTGAAGTCGGACTAGCGGGGGGGCATGAGCAGTTCTTC